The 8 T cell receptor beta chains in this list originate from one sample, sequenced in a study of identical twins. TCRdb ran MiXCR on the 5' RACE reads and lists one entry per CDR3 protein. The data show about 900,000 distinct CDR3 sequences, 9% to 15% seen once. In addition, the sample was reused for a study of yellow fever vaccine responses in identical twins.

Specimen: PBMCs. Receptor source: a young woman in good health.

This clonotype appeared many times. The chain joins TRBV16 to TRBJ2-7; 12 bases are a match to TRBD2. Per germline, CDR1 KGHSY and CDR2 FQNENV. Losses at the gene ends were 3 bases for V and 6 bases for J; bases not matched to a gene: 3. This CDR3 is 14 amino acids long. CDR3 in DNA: TGTGCCAGCAGCCAGACTAGCGGGAGATCCGAGCAGTACTTC. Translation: CASSQTSGRSEQYF. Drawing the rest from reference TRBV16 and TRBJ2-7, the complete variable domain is GEEVAQTPKHLVRGEGQKAKLYCAPIKGHSYVFWYQQVLKNEFKFLISFQNENVFDETGMPKERFSAKCLPNSPCSLEIQATKLEDSAVYFCASSQTSGRSEQYFGPGTRLTVT.

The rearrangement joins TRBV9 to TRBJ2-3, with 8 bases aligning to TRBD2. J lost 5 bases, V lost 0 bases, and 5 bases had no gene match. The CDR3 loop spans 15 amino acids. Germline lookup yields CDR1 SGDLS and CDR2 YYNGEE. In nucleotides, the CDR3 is TGTGCCAGCAGCGTAGACGGGAGGGCCCAAGATACGCAGTATTTT. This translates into CASSVDGRAQDTQYF.

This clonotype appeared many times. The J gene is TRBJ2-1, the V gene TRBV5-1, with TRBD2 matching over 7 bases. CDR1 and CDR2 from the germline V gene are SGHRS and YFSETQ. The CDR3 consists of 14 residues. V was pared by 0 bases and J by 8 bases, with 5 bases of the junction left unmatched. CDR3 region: CASSLGGGMDEQFF. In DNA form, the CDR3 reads TGCGCCAGCAGCTTGGGGGGGGGGATGGATGAGCAGTTCTTC.

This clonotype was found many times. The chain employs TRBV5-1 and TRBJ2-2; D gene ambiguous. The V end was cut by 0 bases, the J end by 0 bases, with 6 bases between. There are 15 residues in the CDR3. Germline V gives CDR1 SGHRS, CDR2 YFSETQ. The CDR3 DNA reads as TGCGCCAGCAGCTTGGGTGCCGCGAACACCGGGGAGCTGTTTTTT. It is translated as CASSLGAANTGELFF.

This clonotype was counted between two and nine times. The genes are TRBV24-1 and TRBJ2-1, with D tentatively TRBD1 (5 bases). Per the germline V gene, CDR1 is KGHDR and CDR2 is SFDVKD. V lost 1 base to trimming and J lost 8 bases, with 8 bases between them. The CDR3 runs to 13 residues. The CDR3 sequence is CATSDFTGYEQFF. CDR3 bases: TGTGCCACCAGTGATTTCACAGGCTATGAGCAGTTCTTC.

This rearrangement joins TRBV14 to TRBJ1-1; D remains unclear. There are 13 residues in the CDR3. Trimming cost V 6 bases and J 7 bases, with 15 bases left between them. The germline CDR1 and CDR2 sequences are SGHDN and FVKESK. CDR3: CASREPLSGEAFF. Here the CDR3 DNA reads TGTGCCAGCAGGGAACCCCTTTCGGGTGAAGCTTTCTTT.

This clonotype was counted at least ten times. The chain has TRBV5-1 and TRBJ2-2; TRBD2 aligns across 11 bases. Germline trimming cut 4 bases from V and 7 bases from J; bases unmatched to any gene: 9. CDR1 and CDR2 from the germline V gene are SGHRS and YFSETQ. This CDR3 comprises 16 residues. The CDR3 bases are TGCGCCAGCAGCGAATTAGCGGGGGGGCCCGACGGGGAGCTGTTTTTT. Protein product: CASSELAGGPDGELFF.

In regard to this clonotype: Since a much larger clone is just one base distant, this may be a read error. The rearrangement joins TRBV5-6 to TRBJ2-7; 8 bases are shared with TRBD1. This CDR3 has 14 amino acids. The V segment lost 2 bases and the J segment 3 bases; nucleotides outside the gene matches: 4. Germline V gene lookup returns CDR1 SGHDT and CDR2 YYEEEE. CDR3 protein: CASSLVGQDYEQYV. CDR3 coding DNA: TGTGCCAGCAGCTTAGTGGGACAGGACTACGAGCAGTACGTC.